The entry that follows covers one TCR beta chain sequence. The antigen is undetermined. These data belong to a study of Ad26.COV2.S vaccination and SARS-CoV-2 variants. Study observations and caveats: Breadth and depth estimates from TCRs may understate total T cell responses. Responses of spike-specific T cells (both CD8+ and CD4+) reportedly showed substantial breadth after vaccination. Measurement of non-spike TCR breadth gave similar results in vaccine and placebo recipients.

TCRdb keeps only in-frame clones here, not all; method: immunoSEQ multiplex PCR. In the table there are over 85,000 clones, around 80% of which are singletons. Germline values: CDR1 SGHRS, CDR2 YFSETQ. The CDR3 covers 17 residues. V was clipped by 0 bases and J by 0 bases, with 13 bases between them. The receptor was isolated from a human donor who had recovered from COVID-19. The V and J genes are TRBV5-1 and TRBJ2-4; the D gene is possibly TRBD1 (5 bases). The source material was peripheral blood, sampled after recovery from COVID-19. In nucleotides, the CDR3 is TGCGCCAGCAGCTTGGGGTCAGGGTTTGTAGCCAAAAACATTCAGTACTTC. Its protein product is CASSLGSGFVAKNIQYF.